The 19 T cell receptor beta chains below all came from one sample that was sequenced in a study of blood T cell repertoires in COVID-19. Clones were sequenced by immunoSEQ multiplex PCR, and TCRdb holds only the in-frame ones, with some missing. Seen here are roughly 250,000 clones, about 88% observed once, and the top ten hold about 4%. Sequences were obtained from peripheral blood. Every receptor here comes from a man aged 60 to 75 who had recovered from COVID-19.

This clone has only one observation. V and J are TRBV13 and TRBJ2-6; D gene ambiguous. CDR1 and CDR2 (germline): PRHDT, FYEKMQ (reference sequence). V dropped 4 bases and J dropped 0 bases, with 13 bases sitting between them. The CDR3 is 17 residues long. The CDR3 spells CASSSRQANSGANVLTF. CDR3 sequence (DNA): TGTGCCAGCAGCTCCCGGCAGGCCAACTCTGGGGCCAACGTCCTGACTTTC.

The chain couples TRBV19 to TRBJ1-2; D perhaps matches TRBD1 (6 bases). V was pared by 7 bases and J by 5 bases, with 23 bases between. CDR3 size: 16 residues. From germline, CDR1 is LNHDA and CDR2 SQIVND (reference sequence). The CDR3 DNA sequence: TGTGCCAGTACCACCCCTTCGGGGCACAGGGCGTATGGCTACACCTTC. Its protein product is CASTTPSGHRAYGYTF.

This chain joins TRBV11-2 and TRBJ1-1; no reliable D call. The CDR3 sequence is 15 residues long. Per the germline V gene, CDR1 is SGHAT and CDR2 is FQNNGV. The V end lost 1 base, the J end lost 7 bases, and 16 bases lay between the germline ends. CDR3 nucleotide sequence: TGTGCCAGCAGCTTAGCCCACTTCTCTGCAGGTGAAGCTTTCTTT. Translation: CASSLAHFSAGEAFF. The full variable domain, completed using reference TRBV11-2 and TRBJ1-1, is EAGVAQSPRYKIIEKRQSVAFWCNPISGHATLYWYQQILGQGPKLLIQFQNNGVVDDSQLPKDRFSAERLKGVDSTLKIQPAKLEDSAVYLCASSLAHFSAGEAFFGQGTRLTVV.

This chain joins TRBV6-5 and TRBJ2-7; tentative D call: TRBD1 (6 bases). Deletions cut 6 bases from V and 3 bases from J, with 15 bases between. Per the germline V gene, CDR1 is MNHEY and CDR2 is SVGAGI. The CDR3 consists of 14 residues. In nucleotides, the CDR3 is TGTGCCAGCAGCTACCTGACAGGAGGCTACGAGCAGTACTTC. Its translation is CASSYLTGGYEQYF.

The chain uses TRBV7-2 and TRBJ2-7, with D unresolved. V shed 1 base and J shed 2 bases, with 12 bases lying between them. CDR1 is SGHTA and CDR2 is FQGNSA in the germline V gene. This CDR3 has 15 amino acids. The CDR3 loop is CASSLGKLGPYEQYF. CDR3 sequence (DNA): TGTGCCAGCAGCTTAGGGAAACTGGGCCCCTACGAGCAGTACTTC.

The table lists this clone with a count of one. This rearrangement joins TRBV20-1 to TRBJ1-1; D ambiguous. CDR1 is DFQATT and CDR2 is SNEGSKA in the germline V gene (reference sequence). The V gene lost 7 bases and the J gene lost 5 bases, with 11 bases spanning the gap. The CDR3 length is 11 residues. CDR3 nucleotides: TGCAGTGTCGGGAAGGAAACTGAAGCTTTCTTT. It yields the protein CSVGKETEAFF.

The CDR3 loop is CASSTKDREGGNTIYF. CDR3 bases: TGCGCCAGCAGCACGAAGGACAGGGAGGGGGGAAACACCATATATTTT. The rearrangement joins TRBV5-1 to TRBJ1-3, with 8 bases matching TRBD1. The germline V gene has CDR1 SGHRS and CDR2 YFSETQ. The CDR3 extends over 16 amino acids. J gave up 4 bases and V 4 bases, and 10 bases lay outside the gene matches. The full variable domain, completed using reference TRBV5-1 and TRBJ1-3, is KAGVTQTPRYLIKTRGQQVTLSCSPISGHRSVSWYQQTPGQGLQFLFEYFSETQRNKGNFPGRFSGRQFSNSRSEMNVSTLELGDSALYLCASSTKDREGGNTIYFGEGSWLTVV.

This clone was recorded a few times. The chain uses TRBV9 and TRBJ1-2; the D gene is possibly TRBD1 (5 bases). Germline CDR1 is SGDLS and CDR2 is YYNGEE. V was pared by 0 bases and J by 1 base, with 13 bases between. There are 16 residues in the CDR3. The DNA for the CDR3 is TGTGCCAGCAGCGTAGCTGGAGCAGGGCTTAACTATGGCTACACCTTC. This gives the protein CASSVAGAGLNYGYTF.

CDR3 coding DNA: TGTGCCAGCAGCCAAGATCTTGCGGTCCTAGAGCAGTACTTC. It codes for CASSQDLAVLEQYF. J is TRBJ2-7 and V is TRBV3-1 (or the pseudogene TRBV3-2); unclear D gene. Germline V CDR1 and CDR2: LGHDT, YNNKEL (reference sequence). V was shortened by 0 bases and J by 7 bases, with 13 bases between the two germline ends. The CDR3 length is 14 residues.

The chain combines TRBV9 with TRBJ1-4, with 10 bases that match TRBD1. V trimming: 1 base; J trimming: 4 bases; junction bases outside the gene matches: 4. The CDR3 length is 16 residues. The germline V gene encodes CDR1 SGDLS and CDR2 YYNGEE. The CDR3 region has the DNA TGTGCCAGCAGCGTAAGTGACAGGGGGCATAATGAAAAACTGTTTTTT. It translates to CASSVSDRGHNEKLFF.

Only one count was recorded for this clone. The J gene is TRBJ1-3, the V gene TRBV3-1 (or the pseudogene TRBV3-2); 7 nucleotides match TRBD1. CDR1 and CDR2 (germline): LGHDT, YNNKEL (reference sequence). The CDR3 extends over 16 amino acids. Unmatched junction bases numbered 4, after V lost 2 bases and J lost 0 bases. The CDR3 DNA sequence: TGTGCCAGCAGCCAAAAGAGGACAGGCTCTGGAAACACCATATATTTT. Its translation: CASSQKRTGSGNTIYF.

This chain connects TRBV19 to TRBJ1-3; TRBD1 is a possible D gene (5 bases). The CDR3 consists of 14 residues. Germline assignment: CDR1 LNHDA and CDR2 SQIVND (reference sequence). V lost 5 bases and J 5 bases, leaving 13 bases between the germline ends. CDR3 amino acids: CASSPAGRRNTIYF. CDR3 bases: TGTGCCAGTAGTCCCGCGGGGCGTCGAAACACCATATATTTT.

The chain has TRBV11-2 and TRBJ1-4, with D possibly being TRBD1 (5 bases). From germline, CDR1 is SGHAT and CDR2 FQNNGV. The V gene lost 4 bases and the J gene lost 7 bases, with 16 bases spanning the gap. This CDR3 is built from 15 residues. The CDR3 loop reads CASSSDFRTGEKLFF. CDR3 sequence (DNA): TGTGCCAGCAGCTCCGACTTCAGAACAGGTGAAAAACTGTTTTTT. The full variable domain, with the rest looked up from reference TRBV11-2 and TRBJ1-4, is EAGVAQSPRYKIIEKRQSVAFWCNPISGHATLYWYQQILGQGPKLLIQFQNNGVVDDSQLPKDRFSAERLKGVDSTLKIQPAKLEDSAVYLCASSSDFRTGEKLFFGSGTQLSVL.

This clone was detected once. V and J are TRBV30 and TRBJ1-5, with D possibly being TRBD1 (6 bases). V was shortened by 2 bases and J by 7 bases, with 12 bases between the two germline ends. Germline V gene sequence: CDR1 GTSNPN, CDR2 SVGIG (reference sequence). CDR3 length equals 13 residues. Here the CDR3 reads CAWSTGYRQPQHF. The CDR3 DNA reads TGTGCCTGGAGTACAGGGTATCGGCAGCCCCAGCATTTT.

The rearrangement links TRBV3-1 (or the pseudogene TRBV3-2) to TRBJ2-5; TRBD1 matches at 9 bases. Germline-derived CDR1 and CDR2 are LGHDT and YNNKEL (reference sequence). The CDR3 consists of 16 residues. V shed 2 bases and J 0 bases; nucleotides not matched to a gene: 4. This CDR3 reads CASSQLWTGDQETQYF. In DNA, the CDR3 is TGTGCCAGCAGCCAACTATGGACAGGGGACCAAGAGACCCAGTACTTC.

The V gene is TRBV30, the J gene TRBJ2-5; D is uncertain. V was shortened by 1 base and J by 2 bases, with 5 bases between the two germline ends. Germline values: CDR1 GTSNPN, CDR2 SVGIG (reference sequence). CDR3 length: 12 residues. CDR3 protein: CAWSARQETQYF. CDR3 coding DNA: TGTGCCTGGAGTGCGCGTCAAGAGACCCAGTACTTC.

The CDR3 here is CASSLLGEVEETQYF. CDR3 bases: TGCGCCAGCAGCTTGTTGGGGGAGGTTGAGGAGACCCAGTACTTC. V and J are TRBV5-1 and TRBJ2-5; tentative D call: TRBD2 (6 bases). The ends were cut back, 1 base at V and 5 bases at J, with 15 bases in the middle. Germline CDR1 SGHRS, CDR2 YFSETQ. This CDR3 spans 15 amino acids.

This clone was observed a single time. The chain joins TRBV7-9 to TRBJ2-7; 8 bases are shared with TRBD1. There are 15 residues in the CDR3. CDR1 SEHNR and CDR2 FQNEAQ come from the germline V gene (reference sequence). The ends lost 5 bases at V and 3 bases at J; junction bases unmatched: 9. Here the CDR3 reads CASSPRRDRSYEQYF. In nucleotides, the CDR3 is TGTGCCAGCAGCCCCCGCCGGGACAGGAGCTACGAGCAGTACTTC. Full variable domain (rest looked up from reference TRBV7-9 and TRBJ2-7): DTGVSQNPRHKITKRGQNVTFRCDPISEHNRLYWYRQTLGQGPEFLTYFQNEAQLEKSRLLSDRFSAERPKGSFSTLEIQRTEQGDSAMYLCASSPRRDRSYEQYFGPGTRLTVT.

The V call is TRBV10-3, the J call TRBJ1-1; D not certain. CDR1 is ENHRY and CDR2 is SYGVKD in the germline V gene. Deletions cut 3 bases from V and 2 bases from J, with 10 bases between. This CDR3 region has 14 residues. CDR3 sequence reads: CAISDIGGNTEAFF. DNA of the CDR3: TGTGCCATCAGTGATATAGGCGGTAACACTGAAGCTTTCTTT.